This T cell receptor (beta chain) emerged from a study of CXCR3-negative and CXCR3-positive naive CD8 T cells. Points on this clonotype: Its target is not known.

The TRB libraries of cDNA were built by UMI-labeled 5' RACE. TCRdb reprocessed the 5' RACE reads and keeps a single row for each CDR3 protein, giving no DNA. The listing contains about 60,000 distinct CDR3 sequences. The CDR3 covers 15 residues. Germline V gene sequence: CDR1 SQVTM, CDR2 ANQGSEA. The study's findings and limits: CXCR3-negative naive cells had less hydrophobic TRB CDR3s than did CXCR3-positive naive cells.

The source material was naive CXCR3+ CD8+ T cells from blood. Subset: CD45RO-CCR7+CD27+CD95- naive CD8+ T cells expressing CXCR3 (TNR3+). The receptor was isolated from a human donor in good health. Some clones in this sample may be carry-over from other donors' samples. The gene calls are TRBV29-1 and TRBJ2-1; with no DNA, the TCRdb D assignment of TRBD2 cannot be verified. The CDR3 loop reads CSVEDSGGVHNEQFF.